These 21 T cell receptor beta chains share one sample of origin, sequenced in a study of blood T cell repertoires in COVID-19. Only in-frame clones appear in the TCRdb table, and some are missing; sequencing was by immunoSEQ multiplex PCR. This table holds roughly 120,000 clones, around four fifths found once. The sequencing sample was made of peripheral blood. These TCRs come from a man in his thirties or forties with acute or convalescent COVID-19.

The chain couples TRBV27 to TRBJ1-5; a weak D match, TRBD1 (5 bases). Germline V gene lookup returns CDR1 MNHEY and CDR2 SMNVEV (reference sequence). Between the trimmed V and J ends, which lost 6 bases and 0 bases, there was a span of 12 bases. This CDR3 has 15 residues. The CDR3 DNA sequence: TGTGCCAGCAGCCTCCAGGGCTATAGCAATCAGCCCCAGCATTTT. Translated: CASSLQGYSNQPQHF.

The rearrangement links TRBV4-1 to TRBJ2-1; D call uncertain. Deletions cut 6 bases from V and 3 bases from J, with 9 bases between. The CDR3 is 13 amino acids. CDR1 is MGHRA and CDR2 is YSYEKL in the germline V gene. This CDR3 is CASSAGRYNEQFF. The CDR3, as DNA: TGCGCCAGCAGTGCAGGCCGCTACAATGAGCAGTTCTTC.

This chain links TRBV5-1 with TRBJ1-5; D is undetermined. This CDR3 has 13 residues. Germline V CDR1 and CDR2: SGHRS, YFSETQ. V was pared by 4 bases and J by 4 bases, with 9 bases between. The CDR3 nucleotides read TGCGCCAGCAGCCTCGGTCCGAATCAGCCCCAGCATTTT. Translation: CASSLGPNQPQHF.

The J gene is TRBJ2-7, the V gene TRBV7-9, with 8 bases aligning to TRBD1. This CDR3 has 14 residues. The junction had 9 bases not matched to a gene; V was cut back by 9 bases and J by 2 bases. Looked up from germline, CDR1 is SEHNR and CDR2 is FQNEAQ (reference sequence). CDR3 coding DNA: TGTGCCAGTCGGGGACAGGAGAATCCCTACGAGCAGTACTTC. Its protein is CASRGQENPYEQYF.

V usage is TRBV11-2 and J usage is TRBJ2-5; D is unresolved. Trimming left V 5 bases short and J 3 bases short, with 10 bases between. The CDR3 length is 13 residues. The germline V gene has CDR1 SGHAT and CDR2 FQNNGV. CDR3 nucleotide sequence: TGTGCCAGCAGCCCCAGGCTTAAAGAGACCCAGTACTTC. Translating gives CASSPRLKETQYF.

The rearrangement joins TRBV29-1 to TRBJ1-2, with D maybe TRBD1 (5 bases). Germline lookup yields CDR1 SQVTM and CDR2 ANQGSEA. Trimming took 7 bases from V and 3 from J, leaving 12 bases between them. This CDR3 has 12 amino acids. CDR3 nucleotides: TGCAGCGGGGGGGAGGCGGACTATGGCTACACCTTC. Translating it yields CSGGEADYGYTF. Using reference TRBV29-1 and TRBJ1-2 for the parts outside the CDR3, the full variable domain is SAVISQKPSRDICQRGTSLTIQCQVDSQVTMMFWYRQQPGQSLTLIATANQGSEATYESGFVIDKFPISRPNLTFSTLTVSNMSPEDSSIYLCSGGEADYGYTFGSGTRLTVV.

The genes are TRBV25-1 and TRBJ2-1; D remains unclear. V lost 9 bases, J lost 6 bases, and 15 bases lay in between. Germline CDR1 MGHDK, CDR2 SYGVNS. The CDR3 loop spans 13 amino acids. As DNA, the CDR3 is TGTGCCAGAACTCCCCTAGGTTGCAATGAGCAGTTCTTC. Amino acids: CARTPLGCNEQFF.

The CDR3 sequence is CAAQTNYGYTF. CDR3 nucleotide sequence: TGTGCCGCACAGACTAACTATGGCTACACCTTC. V is TRBV6-5 and J is TRBJ1-2; D ambiguous. Trimming cost V 11 bases and J 0 bases, with 7 bases left between them. Germline V gives CDR1 MNHEY, CDR2 SVGAGI. CDR3 size: 11 residues.

The rearrangement uses TRBV18 and TRBJ2-4, with 12 bases that match TRBD2. Looked up from germline, CDR1 is KGHSH and CDR2 is LQKENI. There are 15 residues in the CDR3. Trimming removed 3 bases from V and 15 bases from J; junction bases left unmatched: 12. CDR3 DNA: TGTGCCAGCTCACCTTTTGGGCTAGCGGGAGGGCCGGGGTACTTC. Its translation is CASSPFGLAGGPGYF.

This clone has a handful of counts. V is TRBV11-3 and J is TRBJ2-3, with 7 bases matching TRBD2. Germline trimming cut 5 bases from V and 3 bases from J; bases unmatched to any gene: 14. The CDR3 consists of 17 residues. Germline V lookup: CDR1 SGHNT, CDR2 YENEEA. This chain's CDR3 is CASSAGGSSGTTDTQYF. DNA of the CDR3: TGTGCCAGCAGCGCCGGGGGGTCTAGCGGAACTACAGATACGCAGTATTTT.

The chain is built from TRBV12-3 or TRBV12-4 and TRBJ1-2; D not resolved. The germline V and J ends were trimmed by 3 bases and 5 bases, with 10 bases remaining between them. The CDR3 covers 13 residues. The CDR3 region is CASSFDSMYGYTF. In DNA, the CDR3 is TGTGCCAGCAGTTTTGACTCGATGTATGGCTACACCTTC.

This clone appeared a few times. Additional DNA sequences in this sample encode the identical CDR3. The chain links TRBV19 to TRBJ1-1; D might be TRBD1 (5 bases). The CDR3 covers 13 residues. Trimming removed 5 bases from V and 1 base from J, with 8 bases in between. Germline values: CDR1 LNHDA, CDR2 SQIVND (reference sequence). CDR3 sequence reads: CASSQGWNTEAFF. The CDR3 coding sequence is TGTGCCAGTAGTCAGGGTTGGAACACTGAAGCTTTCTTT. Using reference TRBV19 and TRBJ1-1 for the parts outside the CDR3, the full variable domain is DGGITQSPKYLFRKEGQNVTLSCEQNLNHDAMYWYRQDPGQGLRLIYYSQIVNDFQKGDIAEGYSVSREKKESFPLTVTSAQKNPTAFYLCASSQGWNTEAFFGQGTRLTVV.

V gene TRBV9 combines with J gene TRBJ2-1; 12 positions match TRBD2. The J segment lost 7 bases and the V segment lost 3 bases, leaving 8 bases of the junction unmatched. Per germline, CDR1 SGDLS and CDR2 YYNGEE. This CDR3 region has 16 residues. The CDR3 sequence: CASSAHLAGGPNEQFF. In DNA form, the CDR3 reads TGTGCCAGCAGCGCCCACCTAGCGGGAGGGCCGAATGAGCAGTTCTTC.

This chain joins TRBV7-8 and TRBJ2-5; D perhaps matches TRBD1 (6 bases). The germline V gene encodes CDR1 SGHVS and CDR2 FQNEAQ. CDR3 length: 14 residues. Trimming cost V 5 bases and J 5 bases, with 15 bases left between them. CDR3 in DNA: TGTGCCAGCAGCCCGAGACAGGCCTCTGAGACCCAGTACTTC. It yields the protein CASSPRQASETQYF. Supplemented by reference TRBV7-8 and TRBJ2-5, the full variable domain reads GAGVSQSPRYKVAKRGQDVALRCDPISGHVSLFWYQQALGQGPEFLTYFQNEAQLDKSGLPSDRFFAERPEGSVSTLKIQRTQQEDSAVYLCASSPRQASETQYFGPGTRLLVL.

This chain uses TRBV19 with TRBJ2-1, with TRBD2 as a possible D gene (5 bases). Germline loops: CDR1 LNHDA, CDR2 SQIVND (reference sequence). The CDR3 is 13 residues long. Trimming took 5 bases from V and 10 from J, leaving 15 bases between them. The CDR3 protein is CASSAGRGLEQFF. The DNA of the CDR3 is TGTGCCAGTAGTGCGGGTCGGGGATTGGAGCAGTTCTTC.

The chain has TRBV6-2 or TRBV6-3 and TRBJ2-7; possibly TRBD2 for D (5 bases). Trimming shortened V by 5 bases and J by 3 bases, and 11 bases separated the two germline ends. The germline CDR1 and CDR2 sequences are MNHEY and SVGEGT. CDR3 length: 13 amino acids. As DNA, the CDR3 is TGTGCCAGCAGTCTCGGACTCCTCTACGAGCAGTACTTC. This gives the protein CASSLGLLYEQYF.

This chain uses TRBV5-1 with TRBJ2-3, with TRBD2 matching over 13 bases. V shed 4 bases, J shed 3 bases, and the junction held 2 bases outside the gene matches. Germline-derived CDR1 and CDR2 are SGHRS and YFSETQ. This CDR3 contains 15 residues. CDR3 coding DNA: TGCGCCAGCAGCCGGACTAGCGGGAGTACAGATACGCAGTATTTT. This codes for CASSRTSGSTDTQYF. The full variable domain, in which reference TRBV5-1 and TRBJ2-3 provide the parts outside the CDR3, is KAGVTQTPRYLIKTRGQQVTLSCSPISGHRSVSWYQQTPGQGLQFLFEYFSETQRNKGNFPGRFSGRQFSNSRSEMNVSTLELGDSALYLCASSRTSGSTDTQYFGPGTRLTVL.

This clone has only one observation. This sample also contains other DNA sequences that code for the same CDR3. This chain joins TRBV6-5 and TRBJ2-1, with a weak D call TRBD2 (6 bases). The germline V and J ends were trimmed by 9 bases and 10 bases, with 16 bases remaining between them. CDR1 and CDR2 from the germline V gene are MNHEY and SVGAGI. The CDR3 covers 12 residues. The CDR3 spells CASSLGGFEQFF. The CDR3 region has the DNA TGTGCCAGTAGTCTGGGGGGTTTCGAGCAGTTCTTC.

The chain carries TRBV5-6 and TRBJ2-5; D is perhaps TRBD2 (6 bases). The ends were cut back, 2 bases at V and 5 bases at J, with 13 bases in the middle. Germline assignment: CDR1 SGHDT and CDR2 YYEEEE. The CDR3 runs to 14 residues. The CDR3, as DNA: TGTGCCAGCAGCTTTGGGGGGAATAGGGAGACCCAGTACTTC. Encoded protein: CASSFGGNRETQYF. The full variable domain, rest sourced from reference TRBV5-6 and TRBJ2-5, is DAGVTQSPTHLIKTRGQQVTLRCSPKSGHDTVSWYQQALGQGPQFIFQYYEEEERQRGNFPDRFSGHQFPNYSSELNVNALLLGDSALYLCASSFGGNRETQYFGPGTRLLVL.

The chain couples TRBV5-1 to TRBJ2-3; TRBD1 aligns across 7 bases. J was trimmed by 5 bases and V by 2 bases; bases with no gene match: 11. The CDR3 totals 16 residues. Looked up from germline, CDR1 is SGHRS and CDR2 is YFSETQ. The CDR3: CASSLAIDRAVDTQYF. As DNA, the CDR3 is TGCGCCAGCAGCTTAGCCATCGACAGGGCCGTAGATACGCAGTATTTT.

The CDR3 region has the DNA TGCGCCAGCAGCCTTACCCCAGGGGGTGGTTACGAGCAGTACGTC. It translates to CASSLTPGGGYEQYV. V and J are TRBV5-1 and TRBJ2-7; 7 bases map to TRBD1. The CDR3 consists of 15 residues. Germline V gene lookup returns CDR1 SGHRS and CDR2 YFSETQ. Unmatched junction bases numbered 11, after V lost 4 bases and J lost 4 bases.